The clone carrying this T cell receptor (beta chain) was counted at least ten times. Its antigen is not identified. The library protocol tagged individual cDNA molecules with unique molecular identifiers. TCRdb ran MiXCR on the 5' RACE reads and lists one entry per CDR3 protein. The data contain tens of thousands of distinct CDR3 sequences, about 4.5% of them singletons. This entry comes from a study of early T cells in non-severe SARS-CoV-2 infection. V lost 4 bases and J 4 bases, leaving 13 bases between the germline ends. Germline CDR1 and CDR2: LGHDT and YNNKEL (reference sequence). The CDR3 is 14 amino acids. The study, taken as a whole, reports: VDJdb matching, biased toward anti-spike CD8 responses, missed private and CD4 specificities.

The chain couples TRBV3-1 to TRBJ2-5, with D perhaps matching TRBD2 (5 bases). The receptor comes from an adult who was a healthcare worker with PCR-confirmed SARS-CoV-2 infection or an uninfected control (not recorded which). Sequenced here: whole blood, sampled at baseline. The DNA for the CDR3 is TGTGCCAGCAGCCCATGGGAGTCTGGAGAGACCCAGTACTTC. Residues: CASSPWESGETQYF.